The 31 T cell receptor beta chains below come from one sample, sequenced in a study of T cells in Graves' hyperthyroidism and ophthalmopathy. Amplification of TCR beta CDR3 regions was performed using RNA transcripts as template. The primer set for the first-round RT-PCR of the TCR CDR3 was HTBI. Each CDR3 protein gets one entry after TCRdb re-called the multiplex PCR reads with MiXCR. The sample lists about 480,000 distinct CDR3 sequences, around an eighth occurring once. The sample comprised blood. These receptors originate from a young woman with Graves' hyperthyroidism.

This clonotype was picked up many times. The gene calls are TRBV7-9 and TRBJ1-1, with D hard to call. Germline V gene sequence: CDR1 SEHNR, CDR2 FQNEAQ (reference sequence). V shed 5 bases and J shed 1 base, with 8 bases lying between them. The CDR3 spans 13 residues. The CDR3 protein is CASSLRSNTEAFF. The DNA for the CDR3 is TGTGCCAGCAGCCTCCGGTCGAACACTGAAGCTTTCTTT.

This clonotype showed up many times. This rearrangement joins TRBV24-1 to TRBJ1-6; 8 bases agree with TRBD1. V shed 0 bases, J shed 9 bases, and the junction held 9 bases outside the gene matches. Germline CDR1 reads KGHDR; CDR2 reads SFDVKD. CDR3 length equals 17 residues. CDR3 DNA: TGTGCCACCAGTGATTTGTGGACAGGGCGTCAAGGTTCACCCCTCCACTTT. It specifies CATSDLWTGRQGSPLHF.

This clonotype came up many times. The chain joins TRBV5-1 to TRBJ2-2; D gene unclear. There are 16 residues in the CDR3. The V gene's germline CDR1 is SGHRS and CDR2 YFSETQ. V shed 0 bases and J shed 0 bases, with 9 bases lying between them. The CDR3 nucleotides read TGCGCCAGCAGCTTGGGCCATACCGCGAACACCGGGGAGCTGTTTTTT. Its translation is CASSLGHTANTGELFF.

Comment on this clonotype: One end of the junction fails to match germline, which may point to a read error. The CDR3 coding sequence is TGTGCCAGTAGTATAAGGGCAGACAAACTGAACACTGAAGTTTTCTTT. It encodes CASSIRADKLNTEVFF. The rearrangement joins TRBV19 to TRBJ1-1; D not resolved. The germline gives CDR1 LNHDA, CDR2 SQIVND (reference sequence). This CDR3 has 16 amino acids. Drawing the rest from reference TRBV19 and TRBJ1-1, the complete variable domain is DGGITQSPKYLFRKEGQNVTLSCEQNLNHDAMYWYRQDPGQGLRLIYYSQIVNDFQKGDIAEGYSVSREKKESFPLTVTSAQKNPTAFYLCASSIRADKLNTEVFFGQGTRLTVV.

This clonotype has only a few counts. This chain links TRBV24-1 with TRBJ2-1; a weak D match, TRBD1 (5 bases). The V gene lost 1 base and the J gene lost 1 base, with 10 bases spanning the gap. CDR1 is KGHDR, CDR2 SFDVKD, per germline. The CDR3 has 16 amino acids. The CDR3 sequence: CATSDFQGSSYNEQFF. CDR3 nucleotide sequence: TGTGCCACCAGTGATTTTCAGGGAAGTTCCTACAATGAGCAGTTCTTC.

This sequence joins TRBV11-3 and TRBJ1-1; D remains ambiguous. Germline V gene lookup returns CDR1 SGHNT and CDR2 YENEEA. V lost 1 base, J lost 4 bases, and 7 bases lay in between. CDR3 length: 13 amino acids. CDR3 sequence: CASSLVPSTEAFF. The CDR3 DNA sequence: TGTGCCAGCAGCTTAGTCCCGTCCACTGAAGCTTTCTTT. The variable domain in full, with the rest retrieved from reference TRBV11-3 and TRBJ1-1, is EAGVVQSPRYKIIEKKQPVAFWCNPISGHNTLYWYLQNLGQGPELLIRYENEEAVDDSQLPKDRFSAERLKGVDSTLKIQPAELGDSAVYLCASSLVPSTEAFFGQGTRLTVV.

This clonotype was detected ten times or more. The DNA of the CDR3 is TGTGCCAGCAGTTTGCGGCTCCACAAATACTATGGCTACACCTTC. This translates into CASSLRLHKYYGYTF. The J gene is TRBJ1-2, the V gene TRBV12-3 or TRBV12-4; D gene ambiguous. With 3 bases removed from V and 3 bases from J, the gap between germline ends came to 14 bases. The length of the CDR3 is 15 residues.

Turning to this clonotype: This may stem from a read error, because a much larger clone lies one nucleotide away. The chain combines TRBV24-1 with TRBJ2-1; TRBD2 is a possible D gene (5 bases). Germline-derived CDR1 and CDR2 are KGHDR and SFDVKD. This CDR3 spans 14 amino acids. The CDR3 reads CATSVAPSYNAQFF. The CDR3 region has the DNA TGTGCCACCAGTGTAGCGCCGTCCTACAATGCGCAGTTCTTC.

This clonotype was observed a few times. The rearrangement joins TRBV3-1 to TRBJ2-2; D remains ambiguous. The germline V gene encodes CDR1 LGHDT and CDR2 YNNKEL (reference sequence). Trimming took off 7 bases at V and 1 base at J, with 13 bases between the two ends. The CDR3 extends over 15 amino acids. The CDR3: CASNGLYQNTGELFF. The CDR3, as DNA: TGTGCCAGCAACGGTCTATATCAGAACACCGGGGAGCTGTTTTTT.

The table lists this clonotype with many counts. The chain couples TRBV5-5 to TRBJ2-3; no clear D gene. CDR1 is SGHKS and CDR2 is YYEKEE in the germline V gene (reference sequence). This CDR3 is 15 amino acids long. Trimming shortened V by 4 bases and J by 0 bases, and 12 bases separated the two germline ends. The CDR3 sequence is CASSPMDGSTDTQYF. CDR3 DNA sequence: TGTGCCAGCAGCCCGATGGACGGGAGCACAGATACGCAGTATTTT.

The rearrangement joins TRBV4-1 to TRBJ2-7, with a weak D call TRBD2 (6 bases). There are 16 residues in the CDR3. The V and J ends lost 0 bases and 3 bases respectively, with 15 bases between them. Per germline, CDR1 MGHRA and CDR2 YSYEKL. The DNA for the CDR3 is TGCGCCAGCAGCCAAGATCAGGGAGGAGTTAGCTACGAGCAGTACTTC. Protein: CASSQDQGGVSYEQYF.

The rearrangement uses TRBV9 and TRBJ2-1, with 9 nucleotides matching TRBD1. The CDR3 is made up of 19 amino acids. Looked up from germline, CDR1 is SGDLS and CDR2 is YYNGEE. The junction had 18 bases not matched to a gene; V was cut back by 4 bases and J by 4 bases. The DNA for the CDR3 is TGTGCCAGCAGCAGAATCACAGGGGGCTCTAAGAGGTCTTACAATGAGCAGTTCTTC. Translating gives CASSRITGGSKRSYNEQFF.

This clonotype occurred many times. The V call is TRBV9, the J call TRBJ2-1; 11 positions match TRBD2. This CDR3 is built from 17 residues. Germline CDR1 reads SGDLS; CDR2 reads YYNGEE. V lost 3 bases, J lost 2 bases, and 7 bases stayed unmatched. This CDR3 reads CASSEGTSGTTYNEQFF. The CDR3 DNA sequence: TGTGCCAGCAGCGAGGGGACTAGCGGAACGACCTACAATGAGCAGTTCTTC.

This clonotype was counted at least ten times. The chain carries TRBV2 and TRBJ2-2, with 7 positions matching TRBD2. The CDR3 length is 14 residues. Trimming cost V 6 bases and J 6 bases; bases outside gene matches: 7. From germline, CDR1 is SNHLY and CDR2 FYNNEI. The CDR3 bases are TGTGCCAGCAGGGAAACTAGCGCGGCCGGGGAGCTGTTTTTT. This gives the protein CASRETSAAGELFF.

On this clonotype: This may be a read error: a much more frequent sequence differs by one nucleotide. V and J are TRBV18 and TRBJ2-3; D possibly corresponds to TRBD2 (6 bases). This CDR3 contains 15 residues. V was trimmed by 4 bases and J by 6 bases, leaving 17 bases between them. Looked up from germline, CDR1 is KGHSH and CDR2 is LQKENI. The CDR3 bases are TGTGCCAGCTCACGATCCCGGACTACCCGGGATACGCAGTATTTT. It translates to CASSRSRTTRDTQYF.

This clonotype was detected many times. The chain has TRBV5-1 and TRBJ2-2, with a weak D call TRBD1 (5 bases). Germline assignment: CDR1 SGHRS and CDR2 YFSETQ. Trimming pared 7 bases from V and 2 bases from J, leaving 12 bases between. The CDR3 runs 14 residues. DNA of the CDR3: TGCGCCAGCGGTTGGACACCAAACACCGGGGAGCTGTTTTTT. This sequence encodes CASGWTPNTGELFF.

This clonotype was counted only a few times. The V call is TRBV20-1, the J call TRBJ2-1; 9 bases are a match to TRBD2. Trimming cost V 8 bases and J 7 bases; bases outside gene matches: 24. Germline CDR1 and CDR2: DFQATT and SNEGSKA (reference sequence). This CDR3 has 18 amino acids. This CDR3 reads CSTPGFRTSGYRANEQFF. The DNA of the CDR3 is TGCAGTACACCCGGGTTTCGAACTAGCGGGTACCGAGCGAATGAGCAGTTCTTC.

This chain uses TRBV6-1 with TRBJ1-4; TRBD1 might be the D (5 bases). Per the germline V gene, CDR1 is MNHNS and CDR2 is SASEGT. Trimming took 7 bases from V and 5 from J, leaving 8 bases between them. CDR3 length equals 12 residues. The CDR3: CASKRQNEKLFF. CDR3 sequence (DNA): TGTGCCAGCAAACGACAGAATGAAAAACTGTTTTTT.

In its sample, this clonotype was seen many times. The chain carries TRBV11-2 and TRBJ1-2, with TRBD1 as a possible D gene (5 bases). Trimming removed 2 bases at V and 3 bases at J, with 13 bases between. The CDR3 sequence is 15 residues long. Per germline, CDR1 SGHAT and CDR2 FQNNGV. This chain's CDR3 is CASSLIAARDYGYTF. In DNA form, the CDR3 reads TGTGCCAGCAGCTTAATTGCCGCCAGGGACTATGGCTACACCTTC.

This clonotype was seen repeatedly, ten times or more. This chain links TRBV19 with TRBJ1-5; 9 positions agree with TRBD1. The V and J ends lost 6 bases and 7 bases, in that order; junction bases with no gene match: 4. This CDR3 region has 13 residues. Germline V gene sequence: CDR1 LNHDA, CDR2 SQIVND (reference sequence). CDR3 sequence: CASSPQGAQPQHF. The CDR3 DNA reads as TGTGCCAGTAGCCCACAGGGGGCACAGCCCCAGCATTTT.

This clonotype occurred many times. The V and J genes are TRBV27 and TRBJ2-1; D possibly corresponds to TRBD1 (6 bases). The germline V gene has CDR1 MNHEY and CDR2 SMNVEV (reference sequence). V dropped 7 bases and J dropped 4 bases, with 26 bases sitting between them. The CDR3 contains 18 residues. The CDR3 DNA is TGTGCCAGCAACTTAGGGGGTGCGCGGAGACGACGATACAATGAGCAGTTCTTC. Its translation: CASNLGGARRRRYNEQFF.

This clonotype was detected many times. The CDR3 here is CASSQLAGGLSSTQYF. As DNA, the CDR3 is TGTGCCAGCAGCCAACTAGCGGGAGGGCTTTCCTCTACGCAGTATTTT. The V gene is TRBV4-2, the J gene TRBJ2-3, with TRBD2 matching 12 bases. Germline values: CDR1 LGHNA, CDR2 YNFKEQ. The CDR3 loop spans 16 amino acids. Trimming took 2 bases from V and 8 from J; bases not matched to a gene: 8.

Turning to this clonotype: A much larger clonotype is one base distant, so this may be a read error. CDR3 nucleotide sequence: TGCGCCAGCAGCTGGGACAGCTCAACATGGCTGGGCACCTTC. Amino acid sequence: CASSWDSSTWLGTF. V and J are TRBV5-1 and TRBJ1-2; 7 bases fit TRBD1. Germline trimming cut 3 bases from V and 13 bases from J; bases unmatched to any gene: 15. Germline V gene data show CDR1 as SGHRS and CDR2 as YFSETQ. The CDR3 has 14 residues.

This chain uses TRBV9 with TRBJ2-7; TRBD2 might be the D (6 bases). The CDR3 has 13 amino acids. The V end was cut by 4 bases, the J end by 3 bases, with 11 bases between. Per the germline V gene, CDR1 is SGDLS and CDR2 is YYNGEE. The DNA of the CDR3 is TGTGCCAGCAGCTTCCGTAGCGGCTACGAGCAGTACTTC. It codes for CASSFRSGYEQYF.

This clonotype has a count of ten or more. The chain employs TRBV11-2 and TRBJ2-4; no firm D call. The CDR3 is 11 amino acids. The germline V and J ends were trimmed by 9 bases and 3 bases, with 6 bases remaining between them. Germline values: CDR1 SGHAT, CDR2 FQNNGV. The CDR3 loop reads CASGFKNIQYF. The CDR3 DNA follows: TGTGCCAGTGGCTTCAAAAACATTCAGTACTTC.

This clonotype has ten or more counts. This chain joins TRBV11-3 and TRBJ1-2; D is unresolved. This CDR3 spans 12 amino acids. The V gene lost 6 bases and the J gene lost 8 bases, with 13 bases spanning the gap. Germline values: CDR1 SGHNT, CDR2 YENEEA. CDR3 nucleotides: TGTGCCAGCAGTCTAACCCGCGGGGGCTACACCTTC. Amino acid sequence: CASSLTRGGYTF.

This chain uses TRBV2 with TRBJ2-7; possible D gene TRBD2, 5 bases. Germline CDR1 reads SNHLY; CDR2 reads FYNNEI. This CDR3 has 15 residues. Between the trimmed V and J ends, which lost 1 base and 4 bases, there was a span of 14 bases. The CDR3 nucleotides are TGTGCCAGCAGTGAAGAACGGACGGGGTTTTACGAGCAGTACGTC. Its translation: CASSEERTGFYEQYV.

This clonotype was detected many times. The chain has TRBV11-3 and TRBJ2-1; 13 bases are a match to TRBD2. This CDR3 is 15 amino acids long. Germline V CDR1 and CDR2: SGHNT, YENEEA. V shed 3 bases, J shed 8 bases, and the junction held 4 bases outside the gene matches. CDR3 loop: CASSFTGLAGYEQFF. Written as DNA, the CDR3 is TGTGCCAGCAGCTTTACGGGACTAGCGGGATATGAGCAGTTCTTC.

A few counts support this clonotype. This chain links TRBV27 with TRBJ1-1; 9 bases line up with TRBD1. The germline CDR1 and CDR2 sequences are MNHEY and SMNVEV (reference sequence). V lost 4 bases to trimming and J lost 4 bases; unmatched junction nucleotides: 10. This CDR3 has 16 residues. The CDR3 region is CASSWRQGVVITEAFF. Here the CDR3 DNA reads TGTGCCAGCAGTTGGAGACAGGGGGTGGTTATCACTGAAGCTTTCTTT.

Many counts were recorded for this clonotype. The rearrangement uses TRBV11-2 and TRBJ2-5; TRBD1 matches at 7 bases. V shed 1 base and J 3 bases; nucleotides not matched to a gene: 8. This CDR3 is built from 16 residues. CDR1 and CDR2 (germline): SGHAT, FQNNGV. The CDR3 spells CASSLGTGRIEETQYF. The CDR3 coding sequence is TGTGCCAGCAGCTTAGGGACAGGTAGAATAGAAGAGACCCAGTACTTC.

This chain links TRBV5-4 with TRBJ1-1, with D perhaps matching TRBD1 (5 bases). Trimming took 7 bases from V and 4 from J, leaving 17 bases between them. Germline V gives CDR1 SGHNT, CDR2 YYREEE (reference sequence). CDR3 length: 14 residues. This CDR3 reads CASVSRGSSTEAFF. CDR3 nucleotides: TGTGCCAGCGTCTCTCGGGGGAGCTCCACTGAAGCTTTCTTT.